The 2 T cell receptor beta chains below come from one sample, sequenced in a study of response to subunit inactivated influenza vaccine. In TCRdb, the RT-PCR reads were re-called with MiXCR into one record per CDR3 protein. Of fewer than 800,000 distinct CDR3 sequences in the sample, around 14% were seen once. The source was PBMCs from blood, collected less than 13 days after vaccination. The receptors derive from a middle-aged man who received an inactivated influenza vaccine.

This clonotype was counted between two and nine times. The V gene is TRBV30, the J gene TRBJ1-5; possibly TRBD1 for D (5 bases). Per the germline V gene, CDR1 is GTSNPN and CDR2 is SVGIG (reference sequence). Trimming took 0 bases from V and 0 from J, leaving 9 bases between them. CDR3 length: 15 amino acids. The CDR3 coding sequence is TGTGCCTGGAGTGTAGGGGTTTATAGCAATCAGCCCCAGCATTTT. Amino acid sequence: CAWSVGVYSNQPQHF. The entire variable domain, with the rest obtained from reference TRBV30 and TRBJ1-5, is as follows: SQTIHQWPATLVQPVGSPLSLECTVEGTSNPNLYWYRQAAGRGLQLLFYSVGIGQISSEVPQNLSASRPQDRQFILSSKKLLLSDSGFYLCAWSVGVYSNQPQHFGDGTRLSIL.

Comments on this clonotype: One end of the junction varies from germline; a read error may be responsible. The gene calls are TRBV12-3 or TRBV12-4 and TRBJ1-5; possibly TRBD1 for D (5 bases). This CDR3 spans 13 amino acids. The CDR3 DNA reads TGTTCCAGCAGTTTAGCCAGGGATCAGCCCCAGCATTTT. It yields the protein CSSSLARDQPQHF.